The T cell receptor (beta chain) described here comes from a study of T cells of healthy individuals. Looked up from germline, CDR1 is SGHTA and CDR2 is FQGNSA. Trimming removed 5 bases from V and 1 base from J, with 14 bases in between. The CDR3 totals 15 residues. Many counts were recorded for this clonotype. A single record per CDR3 protein comes from TCRdb applying MiXCR to the 5' RACE reads. There are around 63,000 distinct CDR3 sequences in the sample; around 15% occur only once, and around 4.7% lies in the top ten. The receptor's source is a human donor in good health. The gene calls are TRBV7-2 and TRBJ1-1; possibly TRBD1 for D (6 bases). CDR3 in amino acids: CASSKGVLGNTEAFF. CDR3 DNA sequence: TGTGCCAGCAGCAAGGGGGTCCTAGGGAACACTGAAGCTTTCTTT.